These 30 T cell receptor beta chains originate from one sample sequenced in a study of T cell responses to AZD1222 COVID-19 vaccine. This table comes from immunoSEQ multiplex PCR, and its TCRdb copy is limited to in-frame clones, with some not included. The table includes some 160,000 clones, just under 95% detected once. The sequencing used peripheral blood, collected on day 0 of AZD1222 vaccination. Source of these receptors: an adult in good health.

This clone was counted only a few times. The V and J genes are TRBV4-2 and TRBJ1-1; D unresolved. The germline V gene has CDR1 LGHNA and CDR2 YNFKEQ. This CDR3 is 17 amino acids long. V gave up 1 base and J gave up 0 bases, with 15 bases separating them. The CDR3 sequence is CASSQVGVKGLNTEAFF. CDR3 nucleotide sequence: TGTGCCAGCAGCCAAGTTGGGGTAAAAGGGTTGAACACTGAAGCTTTCTTT.

The rearrangement links TRBV11-3 to TRBJ2-5, with D unresolved. Germline CDR1 SGHNT, CDR2 YENEEA. V lost 4 bases, J lost 4 bases, and 4 bases lay in between. CDR3 length equals 11 residues. DNA for the CDR3: TGTGCCAGCAGCTCCGCAGAGACCCAGTACTTC. Encoded protein: CASSSAETQYF.

The chain carries TRBV11-2 and TRBJ1-3; D gene uncertain. The ends were cut back, 3 bases at V and 1 base at J, with 13 bases in the middle. The CDR3 runs 16 residues. Germline V gene lookup returns CDR1 SGHAT and CDR2 FQNNGV. The CDR3 here is CASSFAMQGSGNTIYF. The DNA for the CDR3 is TGTGCCAGCAGCTTCGCAATGCAAGGTTCTGGAAACACCATATATTTT. Based on the CDR3 plus reference TRBV11-2 and TRBJ1-3, the full variable domain is EAGVAQSPRYKIIEKRQSVAFWCNPISGHATLYWYQQILGQGPKLLIQFQNNGVVDDSQLPKDRFSAERLKGVDSTLKIQPAKLEDSAVYLCASSFAMQGSGNTIYFGEGSWLTVV.

CDR3 nucleotide sequence: TGTGCCAGCAGCTTGTTCGGGGGCAGATCAACTAATGAAAAACTGTTTTTT. Translation gives CASSLFGGRSTNEKLFF. The chain has TRBV5-6 and TRBJ1-4, with D perhaps matching TRBD1 (6 bases). CDR1 and CDR2 (germline): SGHDT, YYEEEE. The CDR3 runs 17 residues. The germline V and J ends were trimmed by 1 base and 0 bases, with 13 bases remaining between them.

DNA for the CDR3: TGTGCCAGCAGGGAAACCGGGACAGGATATGGCTACACCTTC. Amino acid sequence: CASRETGTGYGYTF. The chain uses TRBV6-4 and TRBJ1-2, with 8 bases aligning to TRBD1. With 6 bases clipped from V and 5 bases from J, the junction kept 8 bases outside the gene matches. Germline CDR1 MRHNA, CDR2 SNTAGT. The CDR3 has 14 residues.

V is TRBV2 and J is TRBJ1-4, with D uncertain. Germline V gives CDR1 SNHLY, CDR2 FYNNEI. This CDR3 spans 12 amino acids. The V end was cut by 6 bases, the J end by 5 bases, with 7 bases between. CDR3 residues: CASRGQNEKLFF. DNA of the CDR3: TGTGCCAGCAGGGGCCAAAATGAAAAACTGTTTTTT. Full variable domain (rest looked up from reference TRBV2 and TRBJ1-4): EPEVTQTPSHQVTQMGQEVILRCVPISNHLYFYWYRQILGQKVEFLVSFYNNEISEKSEIFDDQFSVERPDGSNFTLKIRSTKLEDSAMYFCASRGQNEKLFFGSGTQLSVL.

CDR3 nucleotides: TGTGCCAGCAGCCCCGAGAATTTCTGGGTAGAGACCCAGTACTTC. Translating gives CASSPENFWVETQYF. The chain joins TRBV3-1 (or the pseudogene TRBV3-2) to TRBJ2-5; D is undetermined. V lost 4 bases, J lost 4 bases, and 16 bases lay in between. CDR1 is LGHDT and CDR2 is YNNKEL in the germline V gene (reference sequence). The CDR3 is made up of 15 amino acids.

V gene TRBV4-1 combines with J gene TRBJ2-2; 8 positions agree with TRBD1. CDR3 size: 17 residues. V lost 2 bases and J lost 3; bases outside the gene matches: 8. The germline CDR1 and CDR2 sequences are MGHRA and YSYEKL. The CDR3 DNA follows: TGCGCCAGCAGCCAACAACCCGGGACAGGCTACACCGGGGAGCTGTTTTTT. Protein product: CASSQQPGTGYTGELFF.

The gene calls are TRBV7-9 and TRBJ1-2; D ambiguous. V lost 5 bases and J 4 bases, leaving 14 bases between the germline ends. Germline V gene data show CDR1 as SEHNR and CDR2 as FQNEAQ (reference sequence). The CDR3 has 14 amino acids. For the CDR3, the DNA is TGTGCCAGCAGCCAAAGGGTATCGACCTATGGCTACACCTTC. This translates into CASSQRVSTYGYTF.

V and J are TRBV18 and TRBJ1-2; D gene ambiguous. V was trimmed by 6 bases and J by 4 bases, leaving 18 bases between them. This CDR3 has 15 residues. Germline CDR1 and CDR2: KGHSH and LQKENI. CDR3 bases: TGTGCCAGCTCTTCTAGTCGGGATATCCGCTATGGCTACACCTTC. The encoded protein is CASSSSRDIRYGYTF.

The V call is TRBV6-5, the J call TRBJ1-4; D unresolved. Germline-derived CDR1 and CDR2 are MNHEY and SVGAGI. The CDR3 has 15 amino acids. Between the trimmed V and J ends, which lost 2 bases and 5 bases, there was a span of 12 bases. CDR3 sequence: CASSYGGRKNEKLFF. The CDR3 coding sequence is TGTGCCAGCAGTTACGGTGGTAGGAAAAATGAAAAACTGTTTTTT.

The chain carries TRBV11-1 and TRBJ1-2; the D gene is possibly TRBD1 (6 bases). V was trimmed by 5 bases and J by 4 bases, leaving 11 bases between them. The CDR3 has 13 residues. Per germline, CDR1 SGHAT and CDR2 FQDESV (reference sequence). In DNA form, the CDR3 reads TGTGCCAGCAGCCGACGGGACATCTATGGCTACACCTTC. This gives the protein CASSRRDIYGYTF. Combining the CDR3 with reference TRBV11-1 and TRBJ1-2 gives the whole variable domain EAEVAQSPRYKITEKSQAVAFWCDPISGHATLYWYRQILGQGPELLVQFQDESVVDDSQLPKDRFSAERLKGVDSTLKIQPAELGDSAMYLCASSRRDIYGYTFGSGTRLTVV.

The chain uses TRBV18 and TRBJ1-4; 7 bases map to TRBD1. The CDR3 consists of 13 residues. Germline V lookup: CDR1 KGHSH, CDR2 LQKENI. J gave up 11 bases and V 3 bases, and 6 bases lay outside the gene matches. CDR3 residues: CASSPPGQSKLFF. The CDR3 DNA reads TGTGCCAGCTCACCTCCGGGACAGTCGAAACTGTTTTTT.

The chain links TRBV19 to TRBJ1-6; D is perhaps TRBD1 (5 bases). CDR1 and CDR2 (germline): LNHDA, SQIVND (reference sequence). Trimming left V 4 bases short and J 9 bases short, with 16 bases between. CDR3 length equals 15 residues. This chain's CDR3 is CASSNKGPLFSPLHF. The CDR3, as DNA: TGTGCCAGTAGTAATAAGGGACCGCTTTTTTCACCCCTCCACTTT.

The chain combines TRBV6-2 or TRBV6-3 with TRBJ2-6, with D hard to call. Trimming removed 8 bases from V and 1 base from J, with 12 bases in between. Germline CDR1 reads MNHEY; CDR2 reads SVGEGT. The CDR3 contains 15 residues. The CDR3 region is CASRPWGSGANVLTF. DNA for the CDR3: TGTGCCAGCCGCCCTTGGGGATCTGGGGCCAACGTCCTGACTTTC.

The V call is TRBV18, the J call TRBJ2-5; the D is unclear. CDR1 is KGHSH, CDR2 LQKENI, per germline. V was shortened by 3 bases and J by 5 bases, with 13 bases between the two germline ends. The CDR3 consists of 14 residues. CDR3 nucleotide sequence: TGTGCCAGCTCACCCCCGAGTTTTGGGGAGACCCAGTACTTC. Protein product: CASSPPSFGETQYF. Together with reference TRBV18 and TRBJ2-5, the CDR3 gives the full variable domain: NAGVMQNPRHLVRRRGQEARLRCSPMKGHSHVYWYRQLPEEGLKFMVYLQKENIIDESGMPKERFSAEFPKEGPSILRIQQVVRGDSAAYFCASSPPSFGETQYFGPGTRLLVL.

This chain uses TRBV5-1 with TRBJ2-7; D could derive from TRBD1 or TRBD2 (5 bases each). The V gene's germline CDR1 is SGHRS and CDR2 YFSETQ. This CDR3 region has 17 residues. The CDR3 bases are TGCGCAGCGGATACGGGGCCTATAAAAAAGAGCTCCTACGAGCAGTACTTC. Its protein product is CAADTGPIKKSSYEQYF.

CDR3 sequence reads: CASSRGGPNEKLFF. CDR3 nucleotides: TGTGCCAGTAGCCGAGGGGGTCCTAATGAAAAACTGTTTTTT. The V and J genes are TRBV19 and TRBJ1-4; TRBD1 is a possible D gene (6 bases). V gave up 6 bases and J gave up 3 bases, with 11 bases separating them. The CDR3 loop spans 14 amino acids. The germline CDR1 and CDR2 sequences are LNHDA and SQIVND (reference sequence).

The chain carries TRBV5-6 and TRBJ1-1; D is possibly TRBD1 (6 bases). CDR3 size: 15 residues. V gave up 2 bases and J gave up 6 bases, with 17 bases separating them. The germline V gene encodes CDR1 SGHDT and CDR2 YYEEEE. The CDR3 DNA sequence: TGTGCCAGCAGCTTCCCGACAGGAGGTATGGCTGAAGCTTTCTTT. Protein sequence: CASSFPTGGMAEAFF.

DNA of the CDR3: TGTGCCAGCTCACCAAGAGGCGGTGAAGCTTTCTTT. It translates to CASSPRGGEAFF. This chain links TRBV18 with TRBJ1-1, with D uncertain. Trimming stripped 2 bases from V and 7 bases from J, with 8 bases between. The CDR3 has 12 amino acids. CDR1 and CDR2 from the germline V gene are KGHSH and LQKENI.

This clone was recorded only once. The chain is built from TRBV6-2 or TRBV6-3 and TRBJ1-2, with D uncertain. Trimming removed 6 bases at V and 6 bases at J, with 17 bases between. The CDR3 sequence is 14 residues long. Germline values: CDR1 MNHEY, CDR2 SVGEGT. CDR3 nucleotide sequence: TGTGCCAGCAGCGAGCCCCCCGGGTGGCATGGCTACACCTTC. Translating it yields CASSEPPGWHGYTF.

The J gene is TRBJ2-2, the V gene TRBV24-1; D is ambiguous. With 0 bases removed from V and 7 bases from J, the gap between germline ends came to 5 bases. From germline, CDR1 is KGHDR and CDR2 SFDVKD. The CDR3 has 13 residues. The CDR3 reads CATSDLEGGELFF. The CDR3 nucleotides read TGTGCCACCAGTGATTTGGAAGGCGGGGAGCTGTTTTTT.

The sample holds one count of this clone. The chain has TRBV19 and TRBJ1-2, with D tentatively TRBD1 (6 bases). Trimming took off 7 bases at V and 4 bases at J, with 19 bases between the two ends. In germline, CDR1 is LNHDA, CDR2 SQIVND (reference sequence). There are 15 residues in the CDR3. CDR3 in DNA: TGTGCCAGTACTGCCCACGAGGGAGGGGGCTATGGCTACACCTTC. Amino acid sequence: CASTAHEGGGYGYTF.

The chain combines TRBV6-5 with TRBJ1-1, with a tentative D call TRBD1 (6 bases). The CDR3 totals 13 residues. The germline V gene has CDR1 MNHEY and CDR2 SVGAGI. Trimming shortened V by 6 bases and J by 6 bases, and 14 bases separated the two germline ends. CDR3 DNA sequence: TGTGCCAGCAGCCCGGGACAATTCTCTGAAGCTTTCTTT. It yields the protein CASSPGQFSEAFF.

J is TRBJ1-1 and V is TRBV6-5; the D gene is possibly TRBD1 (5 bases). Germline CDR1 is MNHEY and CDR2 is SVGAGI. Deletions cut 4 bases from V and 4 bases from J, with 10 bases between. The CDR3 is made up of 13 amino acids. This chain's CDR3 is CASSFPGTTEAFF. The CDR3 DNA sequence: TGTGCCAGCAGTTTTCCGGGGACCACTGAAGCTTTCTTT.

The chain links TRBV5-1 to TRBJ2-7; 8 bases agree with TRBD1. CDR1 and CDR2 from the germline V gene are SGHRS and YFSETQ. The CDR3 is 13 residues long. With 4 bases clipped from V and 3 bases from J, the junction kept 3 bases outside the gene matches. The CDR3: CASSPTGDYEQYF. The CDR3 DNA sequence: TGCGCCAGCAGCCCGACAGGGGACTACGAGCAGTACTTC.

The chain joins TRBV9 to TRBJ2-2; 8 bases line up with TRBD2. V was pared by 0 bases and J by 6 bases, with 10 bases of the junction left unmatched. CDR3 length equals 17 residues. Looked up from germline, CDR1 is SGDLS and CDR2 is YYNGEE. CDR3 sequence: CASSVGGRGGASGELFF. The CDR3 bases are TGTGCCAGCAGCGTAGGAGGTCGGGGGGGAGCATCCGGGGAGCTGTTTTTT. The complete variable domain, with remaining parts taken from reference TRBV9 and TRBJ2-2, reads DSGVTQTPKHLITATGQRVTLRCSPRSGDLSVYWYQQSLDQGLQFLIQYYNGEERAKGNILERFSAQQFPDLHSELNLSSLELGDSALYFCASSVGGRGGASGELFFGEGSRLTVL.

The J gene is TRBJ1-2, the V gene TRBV7-6, with D possibly TRBD1 on 6 matching bases. The CDR3 loop spans 18 amino acids. Trimming stripped 1 base from V and 8 bases from J, with 26 bases between. Germline V gives CDR1 SGHVS, CDR2 FNYEAQ. Here the CDR3 reads CASSLGSLGGTPPRGYTF. DNA of the CDR3: TGTGCCAGCAGCTTAGGAAGCCTTGGGGGCACACCCCCGCGAGGCTACACCTTC. Full variable domain (missing parts from reference TRBV7-6 and TRBJ1-2): GAGVSQSPRYKVTKRGQDVALRCDPISGHVSLYWYRQALGQGPEFLTYFNYEAQQDKSGLPNDRFSAERPEGSISTLTIQRTEQRDSAMYRCASSLGSLGGTPPRGYTFGSGTRLTVV.

This clone has only a few counts. V usage is TRBV18 and J usage is TRBJ2-5; D not resolved. V was pared by 2 bases and J by 1 base, with 20 bases between. In germline, CDR1 is KGHSH, CDR2 LQKENI. The CDR3 consists of 18 residues. The CDR3 loop is CASSPKDSMFYPQETQYF. In DNA, the CDR3 is TGTGCCAGCTCACCAAAAGATTCTATGTTCTATCCCCAAGAGACCCAGTACTTC.

The chain carries TRBV12-3 or TRBV12-4 and TRBJ1-1; D might be TRBD1 (5 bases). V lost 3 bases to trimming and J lost 7 bases, with 12 bases between them. This CDR3 comprises 13 residues. CDR3 amino acids: CASSFQGLLEAFF. The CDR3 DNA sequence: TGTGCCAGCAGTTTTCAGGGCTTGCTTGAAGCTTTCTTT.